These T cell receptor beta chains were read from a single sample in a study of shared clonotypes between healthy human individuals. Some clones are missing from TCRdb's copy, which holds only in-frame ones; the method was immunoSEQ multiplex PCR. The table has more than 1 million clones, about 84% seen once; the top ten hold about 0.52%. Sequences were obtained from memory CD4+ T cells from PBMCs. Receptor source: a man aged 18 to 29 in good health. Some clones in this sample may be carry-over from other donors' samples. CDR3s include the opening cysteine and the closing phenylalanine or tryptophan. A D gene is named only where the DNA matches it firmly. Where a row states a size, it is once, few, many or the class of an expanded clone; other rows omit it.

J gene,V gene,D gene,clone size,CDR3 DNA,CDR3 protein
TRBJ2-6,TRBV21-1,NA,NA,TGTGCCAGCAGCAAAGGGCGAGGTTCTGGGGCCAACGTCCTGACTTTC,CASSKGRGSGANVLTF
TRBJ2-5,TRBV5-1,NA,NA,TGCGCCAGCAGCCCCAATCCCCAAGAGACCCAGTACTTC,CASSPNPQETQYF
TRBJ2-2,TRBV10-2,NA,NA,TGCGCCAGTCGGGCGGTGGGAGGAGCTAACACCGGGGAGCTGTTTTTT,CASRAVGGANTGELFF
TRBJ2-1,TRBV7-2,TRBD2,NA,TGTGCCAGCAGCGAACTAGCGGAGGTGAATGAGCAGTTCTTC,CASSELAEVNEQFF
TRBJ1-1,TRBV19,NA,NA,TGTGCCAGTAGTATAGCCTACGCGCAGGGTCGGGAAACTGAAGCTTTCTTT,CASSIAYAQGRETEAFF
TRBJ2-1,TRBV6-1,TRBD2,NA,TGTGCCAGCAGCAGACTAGCTAATGAGCAGTTCTTC,CASSRLANEQFF
TRBJ2-2,TRBV7-2,NA,NA,TGTGCCAGCAGCTTACGACGACACACTACGAACACCGGGGAGCTGTTTTTT,CASSLRRHTTNTGELFF
TRBJ2-2,TRBV5-1,TRBD2,NA,TGCGCCAGCAGGCCTTCAAGCGGGAGCAACACCGGGGAGCTGTTTTTT,CASRPSSGSNTGELFF
TRBJ1-5,TRBV28,TRBD1,NA,TGTGCCAGCAGTCAATCTCGACCGGGACAGGGGGCGCAGCCCCAGCATTTT,CASSQSRPGQGAQPQHF
TRBJ2-5,TRBV5-6,NA,NA,TGTGCCAGCAGCTTGGCAACAGGTTTGGGGAATAGAGAGACCCAGTACTTC,CASSLATGLGNRETQYF
TRBJ2-2,TRBV4-2,NA,NA,TGTGCCAGCAGCCAAGAACCTAGCGTGAACACCGGGGAGCTGTTTTTT,CASSQEPSVNTGELFF
TRBJ2-2,TRBV7-3,NA,few,TGTGCCAGCAGCTCTGACGGAGGGCCGAACACCGGGGAGCTGTTTTTT,CASSSDGGPNTGELFF
TRBJ2-7,TRBV6-1,TRBD2,NA,TGTGCCAGCAACTTGGGAGGGACCTACGAGCAGTACTTC,CASNLGGTYEQYF
TRBJ2-2,TRBV2,TRBD1,NA,TGTGCCAGCACCCGGGACAGGGCAAACACCGGGGAGCTGTTTTTT,CASTRDRANTGELFF
TRBJ2-1,TRBV28,TRBD2,NA,TGTGCCAGCAGGGTAGCGGGTGCCTACAATGAGCAGTTCTTC,CASRVAGAYNEQFF
TRBJ2-7,TRBV7-2,TRBD2,once,TGTGCCAGCAGCTTTCTAGCGGGAGGGGGCTACGAGCAGTACTTC,CASSFLAGGGYEQYF
TRBJ1-4,TRBV7-2,NA,NA,TGTGCCAGCAGCTCTCAGGGAGGGTATGAAAAACTGTTTTTT,CASSSQGGYEKLFF
TRBJ1-2,TRBV28,NA,NA,TGTGCCAGCAGTTTCACGACAGAAAGGTACTATGGCTACACCTTC,CASSFTTERYYGYTF
TRBJ2-3,TRBV7-3,TRBD2,NA,TGTGCCAGCAGCTTAACTTTCGCGGCTAGCGGGTCTAGCACAGATACGCAGTATTTT,CASSLTFAASGSSTDTQYF
TRBJ2-4,TRBV15,NA,few,TGTGCCACCAGAATGGTGGGGCCCAAAAACATTCAGTACTTC,CATRMVGPKNIQYF
TRBJ2-7,TRBV4-2,NA,NA,TGTGCCAGCAGCCAGGGCCCCCTCCGGGAGCCCCCCTACGAGCAGTACTTC,CASSQGPLREPPYEQYF
TRBJ2-3,TRBV28,NA,NA,TGTGCCAGCAGTTTGGGGCTCAGCCAACTCACAGATACGCAGTATTTT,CASSLGLSQLTDTQYF
TRBJ2-1,TRBV7-2,NA,NA,TGTGCCAGCAGCTTAGCTAGCCATCGGTCCTACAATGAGCAGTTCTTC,CASSLASHRSYNEQFF
TRBJ2-6,TRBV5-1,NA,NA,TGCGCCAGCAGCCAGGGTTCTGGGGCCAACGTCCTGACTTTC,CASSQGSGANVLTF
TRBJ2-3,TRBV5-1,TRBD2,NA,TGCGCCAGCAGCTTCTCCGCGGGAGCGGGCACAGATACGCAGTATTTT,CASSFSAGAGTDTQYF
TRBJ1-1,TRBV2,NA,few,TGTGCCCCCAAGGGGGGGCGAGAGACTGAAGCTTTCTTT,CAPKGGRETEAFF
TRBJ2-1,TRBV19,TRBD2,NA,TGTGCCAGTTTGCGGGGGTACTCCTACAATGAGCAGTTCTTC,CASLRGYSYNEQFF
TRBJ1-1,TRBV19,NA,few,TGTGCCAGTAGTATTAGAGGGAACACTGAAGCTTTCTTT,CASSIRGNTEAFF
TRBJ2-7,TRBV11-2,NA,NA,TGTGCCAGCAGCTCAACACTAGCTTCCTACGAGCAGTACTTC,CASSSTLASYEQYF
TRBJ2-1,TRBV5-4,TRBD1,NA,TGTGCCAGCATCGGAGTCGGGACAGGGGTCAATGAGCAGTTCTTC,CASIGVGTGVNEQFF
TRBJ2-2,TRBV7-2,NA,NA,TGTGCCAGCAGCTTCTGGGGACCGAACACCGGGGAGCTGTTTTTT,CASSFWGPNTGELFF
TRBJ2-5,TRBV6-6,NA,NA,TGTGCCAGTCTCGATCCGGGCCTCGGGGAGACCCAGTACTTC,CASLDPGLGETQYF
TRBJ1-5,TRBV7-2,NA,NA,TGTGCCAGCAGCCCAAATGGAGACCTCCCGCCCCAGCATTTT,CASSPNGDLPPQHF
TRBJ1-4,TRBV29-1,NA,NA,TGCAGCGTGTTCAGGGTCGGGGAAAAACTGTTTTTT,CSVFRVGEKLFF
TRBJ2-3,TRBV30,TRBD2,NA,TGTGCCTGGAAAGGCGGGAGTGCAGATACGCAGTATTTT,CAWKGGSADTQYF
TRBJ2-5,TRBV5-1,NA,NA,TGCGCCAGCATGGTGACCCAAGAGACCCAGTACTTC,CASMVTQETQYF
TRBJ1-4,TRBV28,NA,NA,TGTGCCAGCAGTTTGAACGGAGGCTCCCTTAATGAAAAACTGTTTTTT,CASSLNGGSLNEKLFF
TRBJ2-7,TRBV28,NA,NA,TGTGCCAGCAGTTTATTCCGACAGGTCGAACAGTACTTC,CASSLFRQVEQYF
TRBJ1-2,TRBV10-2,TRBD1,NA,TGCGCCAGCAGTGAGTCCCGGGACAGGGGGCTCGGCTACACCTTC,CASSESRDRGLGYTF
TRBJ2-1,TRBV7-3,NA,NA,TGTGCCAGCAGCCCCCGAGGGGGGATCTCCCACAATGAGCAGTTCTTC,CASSPRGGISHNEQFF
TRBJ2-5,TRBV28,NA,NA,TGTGCCAGCACTACCGGGGAGACGGGGGGCTACCAAGAGACCCAGTACTTC,CASTTGETGGYQETQYF
TRBJ1-2,TRBV7-9,NA,NA,TGTGCCAGCAGCGAAAGGGGCTATGGCTACACCTTC,CASSERGYGYTF
TRBJ1-4,TRBV7-6,TRBD1,NA,TGTGCCAGCAGCGCGCGACAGGGAACTAATGAAAAACTGTTTTTT,CASSARQGTNEKLFF
TRBJ2-5,TRBV9,NA,once,TGTGCCAGCAGCGCTTACGATCGGGGACCGAGGTTCGACGAGACCCAGTACTTC,CASSAYDRGPRFDETQYF
TRBJ2-3,TRBV30,NA,NA,TGTGCCTGGAATGCAGGGCGAGGTACGCAGTATTTT,CAWNAGRGTQYF
TRBJ1-1,TRBV14,NA,NA,TGTGCCAGCAGCTTAGCGGTGCGCGCTTTCTTT,CASSLAVRAFF
TRBJ1-2,TRBV30,TRBD1,once,TGTGCCTGGAGTGCCGGGACAGGGGGAAACTATGGCTACACCTTC,CAWSAGTGGNYGYTF
TRBJ2-3,TRBV5-1,NA,NA,TGCGCCAGCAGCCGATATACAGATACGCAGTATTTT,CASSRYTDTQYF